The clone carrying this TCR beta chain has ten or more counts. This specimen belongs to a study of identical twins. TCRdb reprocessed the 5' RACE reads with MiXCR, giving one entry per CDR3 protein. The repertoire includes under 1 million distinct CDR3 sequences, around an eighth of them detected once, and around 1.6% sits in the top ten. V was clipped by 4 bases and J by 1 base, with 16 bases between them. CDR1 SGHVS and CDR2 FQNEAQ come from the germline V gene. CDR3 length: 17 amino acids. These same data were also listed under a study on yellow fever vaccine responses in identical twins.

Sequenced material: PBMCs. J is TRBJ2-2 and V is TRBV7-8, with D perhaps matching TRBD1 or TRBD2 (5 bases each). The source of this sequence is a woman aged 18 to 35 in good health. This CDR3 is CASSYIAGTQNTGELFF. DNA for the CDR3: TGTGCCAGCAGCTACATAGCCGGGACCCAGAACACCGGGGAGCTGTTTTTT.